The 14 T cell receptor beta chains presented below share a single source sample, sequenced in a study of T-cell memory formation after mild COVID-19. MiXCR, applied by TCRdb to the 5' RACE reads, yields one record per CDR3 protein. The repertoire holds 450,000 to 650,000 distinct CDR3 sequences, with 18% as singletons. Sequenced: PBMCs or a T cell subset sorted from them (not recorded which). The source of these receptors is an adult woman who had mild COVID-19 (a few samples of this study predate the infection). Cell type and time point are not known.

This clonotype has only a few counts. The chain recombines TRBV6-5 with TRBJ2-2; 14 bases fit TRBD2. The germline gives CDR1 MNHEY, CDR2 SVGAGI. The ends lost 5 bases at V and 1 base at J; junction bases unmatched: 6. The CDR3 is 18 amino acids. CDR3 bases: TGTGCCAGCAGTCCGTTGACTAGCGGGAGGGGGAACACCGGGGAGCTGTTTTTT. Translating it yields CASSPLTSGRGNTGELFF.

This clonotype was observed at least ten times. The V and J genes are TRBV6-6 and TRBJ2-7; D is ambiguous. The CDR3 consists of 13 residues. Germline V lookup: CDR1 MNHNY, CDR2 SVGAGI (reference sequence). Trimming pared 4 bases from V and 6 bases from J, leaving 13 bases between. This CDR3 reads CASSLVSTGEQYF. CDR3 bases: TGTGCCAGCAGTTTGGTCTCGACGGGCGAGCAGTACTTC.

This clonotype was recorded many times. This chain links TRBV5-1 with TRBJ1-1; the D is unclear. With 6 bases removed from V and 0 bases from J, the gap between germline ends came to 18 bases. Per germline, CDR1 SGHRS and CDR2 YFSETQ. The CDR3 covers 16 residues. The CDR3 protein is CASTNPNSLMNTEAFF. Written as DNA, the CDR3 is TGCGCCAGCACCAACCCTAACAGCCTCATGAACACTGAAGCTTTCTTT.

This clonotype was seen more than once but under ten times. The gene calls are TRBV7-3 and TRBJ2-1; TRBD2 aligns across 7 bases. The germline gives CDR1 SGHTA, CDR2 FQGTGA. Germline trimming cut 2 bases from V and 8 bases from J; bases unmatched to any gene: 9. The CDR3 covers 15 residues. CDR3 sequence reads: CASSLVAGEIYEQFF. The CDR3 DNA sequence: TGTGCCAGCAGCTTAGTGGCGGGGGAAATCTATGAGCAGTTCTTC.

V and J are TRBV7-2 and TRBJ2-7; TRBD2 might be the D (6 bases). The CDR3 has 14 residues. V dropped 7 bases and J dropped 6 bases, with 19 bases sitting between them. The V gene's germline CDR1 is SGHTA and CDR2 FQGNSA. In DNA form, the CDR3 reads TGTGCCAGCACGCCGGGAGCGGGTCCCCTCGAGCAGTACTTC. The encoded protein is CASTPGAGPLEQYF.

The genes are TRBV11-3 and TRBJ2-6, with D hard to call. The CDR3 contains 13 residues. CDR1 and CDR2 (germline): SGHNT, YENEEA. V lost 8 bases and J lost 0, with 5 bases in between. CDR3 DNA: TGTGCCAGCCACCGCTCTGGGGCCAACGTCCTGACTTTC. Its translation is CASHRSGANVLTF.

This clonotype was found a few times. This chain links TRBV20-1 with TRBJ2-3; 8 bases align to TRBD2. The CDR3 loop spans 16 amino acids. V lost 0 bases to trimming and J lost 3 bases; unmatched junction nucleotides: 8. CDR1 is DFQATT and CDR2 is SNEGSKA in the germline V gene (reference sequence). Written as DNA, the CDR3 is TGCAGTGCTAGAGATTCGGGAGGGCGGGCGACAGATACGCAGTATTTT. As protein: CSARDSGGRATDTQYF.

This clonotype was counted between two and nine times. CDR3 protein: CASSFSGGAGGETQYF. The CDR3 region has the DNA TGTGCCAGCAGTTTTAGCGGGGGGGCCGGGGGAGAGACCCAGTACTTC. The V and J genes are TRBV12-3 or TRBV12-4 and TRBJ2-5; 11 bases are a match to TRBD2. After removal of 3 bases from V and 4 bases from J, the junction contained 7 bases not matched to a gene. The CDR3 is 16 amino acids.

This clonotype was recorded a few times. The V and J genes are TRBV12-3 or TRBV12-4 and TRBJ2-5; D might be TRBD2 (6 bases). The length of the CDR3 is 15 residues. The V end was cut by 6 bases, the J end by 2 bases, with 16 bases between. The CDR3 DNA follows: TGTGCCAGCAGACTGGAGGGAGATATACAAGAGACCCAGTACTTC. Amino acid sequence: CASRLEGDIQETQYF.

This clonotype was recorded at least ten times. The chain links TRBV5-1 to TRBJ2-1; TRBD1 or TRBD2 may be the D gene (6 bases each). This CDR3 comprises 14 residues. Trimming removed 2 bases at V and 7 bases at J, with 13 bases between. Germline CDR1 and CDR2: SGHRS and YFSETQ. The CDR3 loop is CASSFVGGSNEQFF. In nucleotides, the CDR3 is TGCGCCAGCAGCTTTGTAGGGGGGTCGAATGAGCAGTTCTTC. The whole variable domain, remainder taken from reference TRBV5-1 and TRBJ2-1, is KAGVTQTPRYLIKTRGQQVTLSCSPISGHRSVSWYQQTPGQGLQFLFEYFSETQRNKGNFPGRFSGRQFSNSRSEMNVSTLELGDSALYLCASSFVGGSNEQFFGPGTRLTVL.

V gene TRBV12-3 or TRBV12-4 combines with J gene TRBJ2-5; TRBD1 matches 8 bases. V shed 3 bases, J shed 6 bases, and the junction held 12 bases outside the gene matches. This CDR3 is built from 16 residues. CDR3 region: CASSFQGASSEKTQYF. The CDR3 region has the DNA TGTGCCAGCAGTTTTCAGGGGGCCAGTTCAGAGAAGACCCAGTACTTC.

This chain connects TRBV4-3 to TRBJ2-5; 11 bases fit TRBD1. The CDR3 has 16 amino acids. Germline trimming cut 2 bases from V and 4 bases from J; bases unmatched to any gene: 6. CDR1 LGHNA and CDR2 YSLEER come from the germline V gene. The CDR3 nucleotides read TGCGCCAGCAGCCAAAGACGGGACAGGGGGGCAGAGACCCAGTACTTC. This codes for CASSQRRDRGAETQYF.

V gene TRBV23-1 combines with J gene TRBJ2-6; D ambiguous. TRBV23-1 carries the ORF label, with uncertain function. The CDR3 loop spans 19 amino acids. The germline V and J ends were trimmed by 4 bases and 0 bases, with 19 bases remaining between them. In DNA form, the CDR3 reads TGCGCCAGCAGTCGATCCAATATGGGCGCGAGCTCTGGGGCCAACGTCCTGACTTTC. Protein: CASSRSNMGASSGANVLTF.

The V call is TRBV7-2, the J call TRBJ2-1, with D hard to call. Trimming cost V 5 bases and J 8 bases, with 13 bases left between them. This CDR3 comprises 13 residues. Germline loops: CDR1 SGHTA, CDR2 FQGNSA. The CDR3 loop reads CASSPSASYEQFF. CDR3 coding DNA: TGTGCCAGCAGCCCCAGCGCGAGTTATGAGCAGTTCTTC. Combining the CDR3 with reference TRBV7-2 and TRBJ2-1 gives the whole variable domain GAGVSQSPSNKVTEKGKDVELRCDPISGHTALYWYRQSLGQGLEFLIYFQGNSAPDKSGLPSDRFSAERTGGSVSTLTIQRTQQEDSAVYLCASSPSASYEQFFGPGTRLTVL.